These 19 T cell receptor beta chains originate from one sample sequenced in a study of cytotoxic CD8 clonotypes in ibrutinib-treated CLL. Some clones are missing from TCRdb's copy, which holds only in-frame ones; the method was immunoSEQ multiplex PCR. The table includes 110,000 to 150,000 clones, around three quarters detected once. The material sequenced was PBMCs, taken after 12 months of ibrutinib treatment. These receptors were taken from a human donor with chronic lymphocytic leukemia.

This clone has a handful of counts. CDR3 in DNA: TGTGCCAGCAGTGGATACAGGGAAGAAGCTTTCTTT. Translating it yields CASSGYREEAFF. The gene calls are TRBV6-1 and TRBJ1-1; D possibly corresponds to TRBD1 (6 bases). The CDR3 has 12 residues. Trimming shortened V by 4 bases and J by 8 bases, and 11 bases separated the two germline ends. CDR1 is MNHNS, CDR2 SASEGT, per germline.

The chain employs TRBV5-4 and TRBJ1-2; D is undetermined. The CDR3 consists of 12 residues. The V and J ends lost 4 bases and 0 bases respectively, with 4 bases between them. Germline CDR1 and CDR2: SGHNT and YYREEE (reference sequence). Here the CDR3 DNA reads TGTGCCAGCAGCACTACTAACTATGGCTACACCTTC. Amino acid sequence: CASSTTNYGYTF.

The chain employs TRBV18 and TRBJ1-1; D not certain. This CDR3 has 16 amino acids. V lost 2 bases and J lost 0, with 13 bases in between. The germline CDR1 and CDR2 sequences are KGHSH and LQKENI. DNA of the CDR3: TGTGCCAGCTCACCAACCCAATACCAGATGAACACTGAAGCTTTCTTT. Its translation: CASSPTQYQMNTEAFF. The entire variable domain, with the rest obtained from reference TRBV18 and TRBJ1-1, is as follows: NAGVMQNPRHLVRRRGQEARLRCSPMKGHSHVYWYRQLPEEGLKFMVYLQKENIIDESGMPKERFSAEFPKEGPSILRIQQVVRGDSAAYFCASSPTQYQMNTEAFFGQGTRLTVV.

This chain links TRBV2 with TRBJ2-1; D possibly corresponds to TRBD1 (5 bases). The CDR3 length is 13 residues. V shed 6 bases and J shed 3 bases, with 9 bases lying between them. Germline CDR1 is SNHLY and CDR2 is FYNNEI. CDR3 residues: CASRVQGYNEQFF. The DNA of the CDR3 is TGTGCCAGCAGGGTCCAGGGCTACAATGAGCAGTTCTTC.

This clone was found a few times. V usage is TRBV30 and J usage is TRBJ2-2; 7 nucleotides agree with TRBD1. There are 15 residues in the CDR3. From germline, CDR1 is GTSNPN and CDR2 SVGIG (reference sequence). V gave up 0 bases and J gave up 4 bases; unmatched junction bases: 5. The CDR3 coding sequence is TGTGCCTGGAGTGTACTCACAGGGGCCACCGGGGAGCTGTTTTTT. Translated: CAWSVLTGATGELFF.

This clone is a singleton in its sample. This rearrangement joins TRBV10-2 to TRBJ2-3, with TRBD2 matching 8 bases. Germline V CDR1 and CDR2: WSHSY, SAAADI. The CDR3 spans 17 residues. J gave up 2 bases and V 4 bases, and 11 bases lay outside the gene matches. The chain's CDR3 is CASSGGDSGIHTDTQYF. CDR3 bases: TGCGCCAGCAGTGGCGGGGATAGCGGGATTCACACAGATACGCAGTATTTT.

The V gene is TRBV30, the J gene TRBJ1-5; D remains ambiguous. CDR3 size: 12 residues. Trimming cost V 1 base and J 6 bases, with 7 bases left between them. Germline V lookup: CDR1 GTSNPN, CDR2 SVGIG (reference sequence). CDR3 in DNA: TGTGCCTGGAGTGGTAGTTCTCAGCCCCAGCATTTT. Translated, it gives CAWSGSSQPQHF.

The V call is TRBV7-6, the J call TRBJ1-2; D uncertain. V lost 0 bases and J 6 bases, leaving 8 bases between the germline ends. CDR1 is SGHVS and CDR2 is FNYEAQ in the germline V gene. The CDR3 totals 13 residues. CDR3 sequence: CASSLAAGDGYTF. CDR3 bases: TGTGCCAGCAGCTTAGCGGCCGGGGATGGCTACACCTTC.

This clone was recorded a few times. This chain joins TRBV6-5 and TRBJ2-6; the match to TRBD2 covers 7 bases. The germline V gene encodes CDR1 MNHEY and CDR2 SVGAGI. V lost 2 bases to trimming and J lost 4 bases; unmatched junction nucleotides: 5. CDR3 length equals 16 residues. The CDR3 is CASSYTGGAGANVLTF. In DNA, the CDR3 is TGTGCCAGCAGTTACACGGGAGGTGCCGGGGCCAACGTCCTGACTTTC.

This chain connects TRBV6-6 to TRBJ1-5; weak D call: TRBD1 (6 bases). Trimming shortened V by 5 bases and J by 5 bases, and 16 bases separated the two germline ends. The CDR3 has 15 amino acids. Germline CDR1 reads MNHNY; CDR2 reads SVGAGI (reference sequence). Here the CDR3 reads CASSGHRDTHQPQHF. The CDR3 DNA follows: TGTGCCAGCAGTGGACACCGGGACACCCATCAGCCCCAGCATTTT.

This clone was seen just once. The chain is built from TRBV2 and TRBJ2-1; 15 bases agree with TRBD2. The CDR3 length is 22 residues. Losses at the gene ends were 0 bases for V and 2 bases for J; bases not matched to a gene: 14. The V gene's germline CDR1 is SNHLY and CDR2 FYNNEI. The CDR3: CASSEALLIGTSGRFPYNEQFF. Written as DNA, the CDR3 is TGTGCCAGCAGTGAAGCGCTTCTTATTGGGACTAGCGGGAGGTTCCCCTACAATGAGCAGTTCTTC.

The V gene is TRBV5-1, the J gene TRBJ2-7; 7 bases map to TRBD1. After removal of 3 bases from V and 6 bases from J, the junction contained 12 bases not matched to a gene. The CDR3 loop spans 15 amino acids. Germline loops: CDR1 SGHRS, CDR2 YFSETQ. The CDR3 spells CASSSLMTGSVEQYF. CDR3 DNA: TGCGCCAGCAGCTCTTTGATGACAGGGTCGGTCGAGCAGTACTTC.

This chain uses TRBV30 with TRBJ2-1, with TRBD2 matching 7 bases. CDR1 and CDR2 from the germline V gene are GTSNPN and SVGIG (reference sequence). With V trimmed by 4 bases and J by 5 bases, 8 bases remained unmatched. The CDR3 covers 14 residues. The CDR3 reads CAWTKASGNNEQFF. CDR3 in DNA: TGTGCCTGGACGAAAGCTAGCGGTAACAATGAGCAGTTCTTC.

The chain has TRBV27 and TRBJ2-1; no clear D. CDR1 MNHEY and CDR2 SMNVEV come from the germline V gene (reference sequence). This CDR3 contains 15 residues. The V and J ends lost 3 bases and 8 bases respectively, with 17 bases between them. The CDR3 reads CASSFGLDSVYEQFF. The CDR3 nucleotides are TGTGCCAGCAGTTTCGGGCTAGACTCGGTTTATGAGCAGTTCTTC.

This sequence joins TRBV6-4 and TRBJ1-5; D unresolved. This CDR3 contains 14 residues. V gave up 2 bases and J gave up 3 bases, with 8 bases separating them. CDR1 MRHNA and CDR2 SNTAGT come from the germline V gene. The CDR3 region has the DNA TGTGCCAGCAGTGACCCACTTCCCAATCAGCCCCAGCATTTT. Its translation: CASSDPLPNQPQHF.

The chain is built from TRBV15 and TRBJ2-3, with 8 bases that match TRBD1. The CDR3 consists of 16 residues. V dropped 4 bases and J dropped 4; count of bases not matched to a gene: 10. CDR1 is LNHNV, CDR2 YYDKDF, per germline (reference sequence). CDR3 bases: TGTGCCACCAGCACCAGGGCAGGGGGCTTGGCAGATACGCAGTATTTT. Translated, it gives CATSTRAGGLADTQYF. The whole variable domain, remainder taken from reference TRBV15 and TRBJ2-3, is DAMVIQNPRYQVTQFGKPVTLSCSQTLNHNVMYWYQQKSSQAPKLLFHYYDKDFNNEADTPDNFQSRRPNTSFCFLDIRSPGLGDTAMYLCATSTRAGGLADTQYFGPGTRLTVL.

Written as DNA, the CDR3 is TGTGCCAGCTCACCACCGATTGGGTTCCACGAGCAGTACTTC. Translating gives CASSPPIGFHEQYF. V gene TRBV18 combines with J gene TRBJ2-7; no reliable D call. The CDR3 extends over 14 amino acids. Trimming took off 0 bases at V and 5 bases at J, with 11 bases between the two ends. Germline V CDR1 and CDR2: KGHSH, LQKENI.

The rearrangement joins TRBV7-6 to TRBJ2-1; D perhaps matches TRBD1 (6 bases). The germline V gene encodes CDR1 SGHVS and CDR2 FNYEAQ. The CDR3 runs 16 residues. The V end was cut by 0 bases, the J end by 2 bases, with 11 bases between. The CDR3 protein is CASSLASGDTYNEQFF. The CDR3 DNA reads TGTGCCAGCAGCTTAGCGTCAGGGGATACCTACAATGAGCAGTTCTTC. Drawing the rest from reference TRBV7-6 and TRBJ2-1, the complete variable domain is GAGVSQSPRYKVTKRGQDVALRCDPISGHVSLYWYRQALGQGPEFLTYFNYEAQQDKSGLPNDRFSAERPEGSISTLTIQRTEQRDSAMYRCASSLASGDTYNEQFFGPGTRLTVL.

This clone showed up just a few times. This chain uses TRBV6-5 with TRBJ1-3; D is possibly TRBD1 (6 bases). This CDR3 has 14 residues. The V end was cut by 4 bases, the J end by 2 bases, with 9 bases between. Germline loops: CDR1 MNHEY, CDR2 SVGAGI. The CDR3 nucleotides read TGTGCCAGCAGTTCAGGGGATCCTGGAAACACCATATATTTT. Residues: CASSSGDPGNTIYF.